This TCR beta chain was recorded in a study of cytomegalovirus exposure and HLA in healthy donors. Points from the study as a whole: According to reports, the classifier identified cytomegalovirus status with high specificity and sensitivity. Most TCR sequences were uncommon, yet certain public TCRs appeared in many donors. Investigators reported over 150 TCR beta chains as tied to cytomegalovirus.

Method: immunoSEQ multiplex PCR; TCRdb's copy keeps in-frame clones and lacks some. Among around 130,000 clones, over 65% were seen once, and the ten largest hold about 2%. Between the trimmed V and J ends, which lost 4 bases and 1 base, there was a span of 8 bases. Germline-derived CDR1 and CDR2 are ENHRY and SYGVKD. CDR3 size: 13 residues. Concerning this clone itself: Its antigen remains unknown.

The chain recombines TRBV10-3 with TRBJ2-7; a possible D gene is TRBD1 (5 bases). This TCR derives from a woman aged 25 to 39 in good health and CMV-seronegative. Sequencing used PBMCs. The CDR3 sequence: CAISAGHSYEQYF. For the CDR3, the DNA is TGTGCCATCAGTGCCGGACATTCCTACGAGCAGTACTTC.